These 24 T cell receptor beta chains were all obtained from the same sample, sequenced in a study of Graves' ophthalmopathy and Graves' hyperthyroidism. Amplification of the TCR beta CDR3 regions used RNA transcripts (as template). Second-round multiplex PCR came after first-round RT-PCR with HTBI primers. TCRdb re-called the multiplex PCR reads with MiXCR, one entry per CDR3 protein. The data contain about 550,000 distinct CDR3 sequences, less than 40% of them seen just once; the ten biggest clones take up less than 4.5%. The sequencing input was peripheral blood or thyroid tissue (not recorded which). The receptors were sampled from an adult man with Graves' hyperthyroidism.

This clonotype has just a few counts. CDR3 in DNA: TGTGCCAGCAGTGAAGACCAAAACGAGCAGTACTTC. This sequence encodes CASSEDQNEQYF. The rearrangement uses TRBV2 and TRBJ2-7, with D unclear. The CDR3 sequence is 12 residues long. CDR1 is SNHLY and CDR2 is FYNNEI in the germline V gene. Between the trimmed V and J ends, which lost 1 base and 5 bases, there was a span of 6 bases.

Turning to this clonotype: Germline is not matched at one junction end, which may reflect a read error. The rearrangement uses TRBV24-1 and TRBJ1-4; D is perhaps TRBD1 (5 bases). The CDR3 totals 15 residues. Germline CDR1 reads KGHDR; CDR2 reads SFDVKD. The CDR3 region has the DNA TGTGCCACCAGTGATTCGACAGCCAGGAATGAAAAACCGTTTTTT. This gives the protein CATSDSTARNEKPFF.

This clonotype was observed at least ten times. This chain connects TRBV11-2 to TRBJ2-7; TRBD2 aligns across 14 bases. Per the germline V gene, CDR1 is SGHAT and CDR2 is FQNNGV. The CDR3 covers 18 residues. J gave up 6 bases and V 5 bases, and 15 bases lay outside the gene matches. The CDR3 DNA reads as TGTGCCAGCAGCCCGACGACTAGCGGGAGGGCCGTAGGGGTCGAGCAGTACTTC. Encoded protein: CASSPTTSGRAVGVEQYF.

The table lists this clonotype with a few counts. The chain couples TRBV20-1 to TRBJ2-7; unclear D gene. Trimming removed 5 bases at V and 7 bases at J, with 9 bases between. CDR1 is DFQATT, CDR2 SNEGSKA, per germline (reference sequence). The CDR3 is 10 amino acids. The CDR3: CSALDSEQYF. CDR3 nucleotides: TGCAGTGCTTTGGATAGTGAGCAGTACTTC.

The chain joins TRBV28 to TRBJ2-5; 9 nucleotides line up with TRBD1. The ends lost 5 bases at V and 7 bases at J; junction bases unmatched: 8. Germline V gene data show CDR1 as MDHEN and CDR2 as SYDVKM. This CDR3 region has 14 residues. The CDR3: CASSPRTGVGTQYF. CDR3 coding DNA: TGTGCCAGCAGTCCTCGGACAGGGGTAGGGACCCAGTACTTC. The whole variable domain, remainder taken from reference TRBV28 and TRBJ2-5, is DVKVTQSSRYLVKRTGEKVFLECVQDMDHENMFWYRQDPGLGLRLIYFSYDVKMKEKGDIPEGYSVSREKKERFSLILESASTNQTSMYLCASSPRTGVGTQYFGPGTRLLVL.

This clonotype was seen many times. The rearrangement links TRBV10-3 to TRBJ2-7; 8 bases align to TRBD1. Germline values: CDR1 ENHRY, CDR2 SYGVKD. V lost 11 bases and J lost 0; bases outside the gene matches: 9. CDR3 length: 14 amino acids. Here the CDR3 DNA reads TGTGCCTCGCACCGGGACAGGAGCTCCTACGAGCAGTACTTC. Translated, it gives CASHRDRSSYEQYF.

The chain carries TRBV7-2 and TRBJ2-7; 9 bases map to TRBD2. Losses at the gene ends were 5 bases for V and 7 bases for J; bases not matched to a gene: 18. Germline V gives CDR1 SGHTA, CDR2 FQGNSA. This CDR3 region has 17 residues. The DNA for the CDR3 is TGTGCCAGCAGCCACCTAATCTCGACTAGCGGAGGCAATGAGCAGTACTTC. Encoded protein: CASSHLISTSGGNEQYF. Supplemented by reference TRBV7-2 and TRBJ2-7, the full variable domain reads GAGVSQSPSNKVTEKGKDVELRCDPISGHTALYWYRQSLGQGLEFLIYFQGNSAPDKSGLPSDRFSAERTGGSVSTLTIQRTQQEDSAVYLCASSHLISTSGGNEQYFGPGTRLTVT.

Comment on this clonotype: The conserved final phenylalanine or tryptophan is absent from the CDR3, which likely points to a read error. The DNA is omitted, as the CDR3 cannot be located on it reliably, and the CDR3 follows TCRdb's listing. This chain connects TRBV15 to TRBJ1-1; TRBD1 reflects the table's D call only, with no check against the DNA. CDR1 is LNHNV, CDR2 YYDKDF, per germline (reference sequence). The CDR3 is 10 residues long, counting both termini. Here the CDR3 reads CATSRRGQGD.

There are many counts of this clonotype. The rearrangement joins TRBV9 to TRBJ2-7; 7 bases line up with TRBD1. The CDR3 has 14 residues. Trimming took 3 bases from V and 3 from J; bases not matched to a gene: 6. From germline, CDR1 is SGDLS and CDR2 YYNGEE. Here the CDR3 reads CASSAGTENYEQYF. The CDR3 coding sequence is TGTGCCAGCAGCGCCGGGACAGAGAACTACGAGCAGTACTTC.

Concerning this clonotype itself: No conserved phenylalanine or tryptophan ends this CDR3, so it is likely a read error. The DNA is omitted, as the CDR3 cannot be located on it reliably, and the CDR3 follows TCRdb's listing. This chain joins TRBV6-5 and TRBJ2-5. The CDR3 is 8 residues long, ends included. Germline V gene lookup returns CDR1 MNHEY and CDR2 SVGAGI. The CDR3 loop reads CASSYSDL.

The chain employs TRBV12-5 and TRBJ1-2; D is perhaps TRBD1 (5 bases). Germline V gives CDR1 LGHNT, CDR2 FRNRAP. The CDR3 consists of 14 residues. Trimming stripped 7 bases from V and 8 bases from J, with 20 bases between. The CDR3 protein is CASAPKPGARGYTF. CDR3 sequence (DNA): TGTGCTAGTGCCCCAAAACCCGGGGCGCGCGGCTACACCTTC.

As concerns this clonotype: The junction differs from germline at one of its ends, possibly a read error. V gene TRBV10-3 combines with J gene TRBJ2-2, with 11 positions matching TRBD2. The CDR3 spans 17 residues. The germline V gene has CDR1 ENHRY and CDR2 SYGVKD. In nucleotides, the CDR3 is TGTGCCAGCAGTTTACTAGCGGGGGCTGCGAACACCGGGGAGCTGTTTTTT. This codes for CASSLLAGAANTGELFF.

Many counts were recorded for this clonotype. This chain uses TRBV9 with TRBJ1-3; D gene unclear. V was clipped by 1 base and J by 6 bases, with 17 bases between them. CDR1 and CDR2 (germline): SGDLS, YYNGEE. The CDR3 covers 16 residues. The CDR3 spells CASSVRNLSQENTIYF. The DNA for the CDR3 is TGTGCCAGCAGCGTACGAAATCTGAGTCAGGAAAACACCATATATTTT. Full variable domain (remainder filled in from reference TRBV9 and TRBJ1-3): DSGVTQTPKHLITATGQRVTLRCSPRSGDLSVYWYQQSLDQGLQFLIQYYNGEERAKGNILERFSAQQFPDLHSELNLSSLELGDSALYFCASSVRNLSQENTIYFGEGSWLTVV.

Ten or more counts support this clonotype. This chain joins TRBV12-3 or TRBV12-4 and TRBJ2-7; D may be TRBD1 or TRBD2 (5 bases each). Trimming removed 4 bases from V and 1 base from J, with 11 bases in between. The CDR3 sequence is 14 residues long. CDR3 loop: CASSSTGPSYEQYF. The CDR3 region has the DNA TGTGCCAGCAGTTCAACGGGGCCATCCTACGAGCAGTACTTC.

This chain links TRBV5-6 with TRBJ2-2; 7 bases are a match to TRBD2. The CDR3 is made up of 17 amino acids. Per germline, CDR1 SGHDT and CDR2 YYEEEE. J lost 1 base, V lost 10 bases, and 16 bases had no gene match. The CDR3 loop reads CAWSVEWGGGNTGELFF. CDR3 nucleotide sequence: TGTGCCTGGAGTGTAGAATGGGGCGGGGGGAACACCGGGGAGCTGTTTTTT. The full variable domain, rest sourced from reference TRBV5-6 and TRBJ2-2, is DAGVTQSPTHLIKTRGQQVTLRCSPKSGHDTVSWYQQALGQGPQFIFQYYEEEERQRGNFPDRFSGHQFPNYSSELNVNALLLGDSALYLCAWSVEWGGGNTGELFFGEGSRLTVL.

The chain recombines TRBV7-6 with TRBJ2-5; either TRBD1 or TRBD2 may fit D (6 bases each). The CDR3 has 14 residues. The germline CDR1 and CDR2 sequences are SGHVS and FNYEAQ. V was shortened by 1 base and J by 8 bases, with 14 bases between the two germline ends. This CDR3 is CASSLEGGMGTQYF. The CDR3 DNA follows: TGTGCCAGCAGCTTAGAAGGGGGGATGGGTACCCAGTACTTC. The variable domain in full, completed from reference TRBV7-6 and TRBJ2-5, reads GAGVSQSPRYKVTKRGQDVALRCDPISGHVSLYWYRQALGQGPEFLTYFNYEAQQDKSGLPNDRFSAERPEGSISTLTIQRTEQRDSAMYRCASSLEGGMGTQYFGPGTRLLVL.

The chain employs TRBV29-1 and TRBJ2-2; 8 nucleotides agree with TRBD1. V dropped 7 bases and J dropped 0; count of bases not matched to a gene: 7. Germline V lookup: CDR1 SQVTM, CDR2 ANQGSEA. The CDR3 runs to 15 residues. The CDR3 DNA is TGCAGCGCAAAAACAGGGGGGCCGAACACCGGGGAGCTGTTTTTT. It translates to CSAKTGGPNTGELFF.

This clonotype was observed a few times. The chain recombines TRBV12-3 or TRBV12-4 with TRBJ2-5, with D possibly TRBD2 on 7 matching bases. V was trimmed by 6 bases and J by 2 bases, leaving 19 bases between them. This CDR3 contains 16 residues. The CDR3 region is CASSPLGGGQQETQYF. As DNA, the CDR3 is TGTGCCAGCAGCCCCTTGGGGGGGGGGCAACAAGAGACCCAGTACTTC.

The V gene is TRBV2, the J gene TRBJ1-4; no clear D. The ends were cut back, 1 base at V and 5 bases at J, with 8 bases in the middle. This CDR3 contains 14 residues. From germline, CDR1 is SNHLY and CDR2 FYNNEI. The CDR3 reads CASSEEEFNEKLFF. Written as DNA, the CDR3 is TGTGCCAGCAGTGAAGAGGAGTTCAATGAAAAACTGTTTTTT.

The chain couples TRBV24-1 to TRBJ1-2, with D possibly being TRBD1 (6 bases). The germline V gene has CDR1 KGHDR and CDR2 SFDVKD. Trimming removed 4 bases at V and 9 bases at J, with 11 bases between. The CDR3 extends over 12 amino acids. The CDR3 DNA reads TGTGCCACCAGTGAAGCAGGGGTAAGCTACACCTTC. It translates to CATSEAGVSYTF.

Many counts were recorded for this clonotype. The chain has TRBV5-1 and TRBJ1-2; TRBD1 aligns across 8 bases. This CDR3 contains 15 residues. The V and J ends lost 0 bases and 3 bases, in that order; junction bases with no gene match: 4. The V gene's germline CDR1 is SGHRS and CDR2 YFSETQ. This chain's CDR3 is CASSLGQGIDYGYTF. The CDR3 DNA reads TGCGCCAGCAGCTTGGGACAGGGGATAGACTATGGCTACACCTTC.

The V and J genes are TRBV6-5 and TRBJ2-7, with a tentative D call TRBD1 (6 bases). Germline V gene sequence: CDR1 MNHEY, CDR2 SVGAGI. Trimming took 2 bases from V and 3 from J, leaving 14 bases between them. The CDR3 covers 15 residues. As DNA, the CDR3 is TGTGCCAGCAGTTACCCGCCCGGACAGCGCTACGAGCAGTACTTC. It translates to CASSYPPGQRYEQYF.

The chain's CDR3 is CASSWGAGAYGYTF. As DNA, the CDR3 is TGTGCCAGCAGCTGGGGGGCGGGGGCCTATGGCTACACCTTC. The chain has TRBV7-8 and TRBJ1-2; D is possibly TRBD1 (6 bases). Trimming removed 4 bases at V and 4 bases at J, with 13 bases between. The germline CDR1 and CDR2 sequences are SGHVS and FQNEAQ. The CDR3 is 14 residues long.

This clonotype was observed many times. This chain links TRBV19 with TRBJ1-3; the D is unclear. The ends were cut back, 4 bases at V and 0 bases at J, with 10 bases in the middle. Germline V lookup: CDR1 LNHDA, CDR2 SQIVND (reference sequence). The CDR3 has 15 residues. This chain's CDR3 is CASSSGSLSGNTIYF. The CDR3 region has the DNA TGTGCCAGTAGTAGTGGGAGTCTCTCTGGAAACACCATATATTTT.